Below, 2 T cell receptor beta chains from the same sample are listed, as sequenced in a study of vaccination effects on CD4 cells after COVID-19. It was after more than nine days of culture that CD4+ T cells were isolated. Participants were vaccinated with two doses of either the BNT162b2 or mRNA-1273 vaccine. TCRdb's table, derived via immunoSEQ multiplex PCR, lists solely in-frame clones and lacks some. This table holds 72,000 or so clones, about 67% found once. These receptors have no identified antigens. Sequencing was performed on CD4+ T cells from PBMCs cultured without peptide, taken after COVID-19 vaccination. These receptors came from a human donor who received a COVID-19 vaccine.

The chain recombines TRBV24-1 with TRBJ1-2; D gene uncertain. The CDR3 length is 12 residues. In germline, CDR1 is KGHDR, CDR2 SFDVKD. Trimming shortened V by 4 bases and J by 5 bases, and 7 bases separated the two germline ends. For the CDR3, the DNA is TGTGCCACCAGTGAGCTTGGGTATGGCTACACCTTC. Its protein is CATSELGYGYTF.

The chain recombines TRBV10-2 with TRBJ2-6, with D maybe TRBD2 (6 bases). The CDR3 is made up of 15 amino acids. Per the germline V gene, CDR1 is WSHSY and CDR2 is SAAADI. Trimming removed 4 bases at V and 2 bases at J, with 9 bases between. The CDR3 nucleotides are TGCGCCAGCAGTGTATGGGGGGCTGGGGCCAACGTCCTGACTTTC. Its translation: CASSVWGAGANVLTF.